This is a list of T cell receptor beta chains from one sample in a study of CD8 T cells in acute hepatitis C reinfection. This table comes from immunoSEQ multiplex PCR, and its TCRdb copy is limited to in-frame clones, with some not included. This sample has about 38,000 clones, with approximately 85% found just once. Sequences were obtained from naive CD8+ T cells from PBMCs. Receptors were obtained from a woman aged 18-30 years who spontaneously cleared hepatitis C infection. CDR3s include the opening cysteine and the closing phenylalanine or tryptophan. The D gene is left open where the match is weak. Rows give clone size only sometimes, using once, few, many, or a class for an expanded clone.

abundance	v_gene	j_gene	d_gene	CDR3nt	CDR3aa
once	TRBV4-2	TRBJ1-1	TRBD1	TGTGCCAGCAGCCAAGGGACAGGGACTGAAGCTTTCTTT	CASSQGTGTEAFF
-	TRBV7-3	TRBJ1-2	-	TGTGCCAGCAGCTCTACGGGACACGACTATGGCTACACCTTC	CASSSTGHDYGYTF
-	TRBV7-3	TRBJ2-1	TRBD2	TGTGCCAGCAGCTTGCGGGAGTTTAACAATGAGCAGTTCTTC	CASSLREFNNEQFF
-	TRBV7-6	TRBJ2-7	TRBD1	TGTGCCAGCAGCCAACGGGACAGGGGGTACTACGAGCAGTACTTC	CASSQRDRGYYEQYF
-	TRBV7-9	TRBJ1-2	-	TGTGCCAGCAGCTTAGGCGGGGGCCTCTATGGCTACACCTTC	CASSLGGGLYGYTF
-	TRBV2	TRBJ2-1	-	TGTGCCAGTTCAGGGGGGATTGAGCAGTTCTTC	CASSGGIEQFF
-	TRBV12-5	TRBJ1-5	TRBD1	TGTGCTAGTGTCCCCGGGACAGGGCTTCAGCCCCAGCATTTT	CASVPGTGLQPQHF
few	TRBV4-1	TRBJ2-1	TRBD2	TGCGCCAGCAGCCTCCCCCCGGCGGGAGTCCACAATGAGCAGTTCTTC	CASSLPPAGVHNEQFF
-	TRBV19	TRBJ2-2	TRBD1	TGTGCCAGTAGTATAGATCGCCCCAAACTCCAAGGACAGGGAAACACCGGGGAGCTGTTTTTT	CASSIDRPKLQGQGNTGELFF
-	TRBV7-2	TRBJ1-2	TRBD1	TGTGCCAGCAGCTTTGGGACAGGGAGTAACTACACCTTC	CASSFGTGSNYTF